The clone carrying this TCR beta chain was found a few times. The sample has other DNA sequences that encode this CDR3 too. This record comes from a study of T cell responses to AZD1222 COVID-19 vaccine. The germline V and J ends were trimmed by 2 bases and 3 bases, with 9 bases remaining between them. The CDR3 is 14 amino acids. Germline V CDR1 and CDR2: SGHAT, FQNNGV. Sequencing used immunoSEQ multiplex PCR; TCRdb keeps in-frame clones, though not all of them. The sample includes tens of thousands of clones, approximately 90% of them seen just once. The V and J genes are TRBV11-2 and TRBJ2-3; unclear D gene. Sequences were derived from peripheral blood, sampled on day 0 of AZD1222 vaccination. This TCR was recovered from an adult in good health. The CDR3: CASSLRSRTDTQYF. The CDR3 coding sequence is TGTGCCAGCAGCTTAAGGTCGAGGACAGATACGCAGTATTTT.